The T cell receptor beta chain under discussion was sequenced for a study of cytomegalovirus exposure and HLA in healthy donors. The study, taken as a whole, reports: Reports indicate that TCR beta sequences accurately predicted the HLA-A and HLA-B alleles of most subjects. Highly shared variants forming one cluster were likely a sequencing artifact. It was shown in a later analysis that HLA-associated TCR beta chains were more clonally expanded than other, equally common chains.

Amplification used 60 Vbeta primers and 13 Jbeta primers. Method: immunoSEQ multiplex PCR; TCRdb's copy keeps in-frame clones and lacks some. Here the sample spans approximately 130,000 clones, approximately 75% being singletons. CDR1 and CDR2 (germline): SGHRS, YFSETQ. The V segment lost 2 bases and the J segment 1 base; nucleotides outside the gene matches: 1. The CDR3 has 14 residues. Of note for this clone: Its antigen is unknown.

The rearrangement uses TRBV5-1 and TRBJ1-1; TRBD1 aligns across 8 bases. This TCR was sampled from a man between 45 and 60 years old in good health and CMV-seropositive. The material sequenced was PBMCs. This chain's CDR3 is CASSFGTGNTEAFF. CDR3 in DNA: TGCGCCAGCAGCTTCGGGACAGGGAACACTGAAGCTTTCTTT.